A single T cell receptor beta chain is shown here with its context. Antigen: not known. Germline V gives CDR1 MDHEN, CDR2 SYDVKM. This CDR3 spans 13 amino acids. V shed 5 bases and J shed 8 bases, with 12 bases lying between them. This entry belongs to a study of CD8 T cells in ankylosing spondylitis. Study-wide results and caveats: Past research had described some motif variants in reactive arthritis synovial fluid and blood. Ankylosing spondylitis blood appeared to be characterized by a TCR beta motif of about 8 highly homologous variants.

Via MiXCR, TCRdb re-called the 5' RACE reads, giving one row per CDR3 protein. The sample yields about 440,000 distinct CDR3 sequences, roughly a sixth seen once. This sequence originates from a male donor with ankylosing spondylitis. The material sequenced was blood, either unsorted or a sorted T cell fraction (not recorded which). The V gene is TRBV28, the J gene TRBJ2-2; D ambiguous. For the CDR3, the DNA is TGTGCCAGCAGTCGGACCCTCTGGGGGGAGCTGTTTTTT. Translating it yields CASSRTLWGELFF.